This T cell receptor beta chain originates from a study of T cells in Graves' hyperthyroidism and ophthalmopathy. The source material, RNA transcripts, was used to amplify TCR beta CDR3 regions. Primed by the HTBI set, a first-round RT-PCR was run on the TCR CDR3. Via MiXCR, TCRdb re-called the multiplex PCR reads, giving one row per CDR3 protein. Among 650,000 to 700,000 distinct CDR3 sequences listed, approximately 15% were seen once. This clonotype occurred a few times. Being one base from a much bigger clone, this may be a read error. With 10 bases removed from V and 0 bases from J, the gap between germline ends came to 16 bases. Germline CDR1 reads SNHLY; CDR2 reads FYNNEI. The CDR3 runs 16 residues. Over 18 months, lack of ophthalmopathy progression marked Graves' hyperthyroidism as stable. Subjects aged 18 to 65 presented with newly diagnosed hyperthyroidism of less than 2 months' duration.

V usage is TRBV2 and J usage is TRBJ2-6, with D possibly TRBD2 on 5 matching bases. This TCR was recovered from a man aged 50-59 years with Graves' hyperthyroidism. Sequences were obtained from blood. The CDR3 bases are TGTGCCAACAGACTCACACGGGACTCTGGGGCCAACGTCCTGACTTTC. Encoded protein: CANRLTRDSGANVLTF.